Listed below are T cell receptor beta chains from one sample, sequenced in a study of technical replicates of blood from several donors. TCRdb's copy holds only in-frame clones and misses some; the assay was immunoSEQ multiplex PCR. The data hold some 57,000 clones, with around nine tenths observed a single time. The sequencing sample was made of PBMCs. The receptors were sampled from a human donor in good health. Some clones in this sample may be carry-over from other donors' samples. CDR3s include the opening cysteine and the closing phenylalanine or tryptophan. A D gene is named only where the DNA matches it firmly. The size field is filled for only some rows; it gives once, few, many or a size class.

V	length	D	J	size	DNA	CDR3
TRBV4-1	13	.	TRBJ2-1	.	TGCGCCAGCAGCCAAGAAGACGCGGGGGAGCAGTTCTTC	CASSQEDAGEQFF
TRBV7-2	19	TRBD1	TRBJ1-6	.	TGTGCCAGCAGCTTACAGAGGACAGGGCCTAGCTCCTATAATTCACCCCTCCACTTT	CASSLQRTGPSSYNSPLHF
TRBV11-3	13	.	TRBJ1-1	.	TGTGCCAGCAGCTTCCGACAAAACACTGAAGCTTTCTTT	CASSFRQNTEAFF
TRBV9	15	.	TRBJ2-7	.	TGTGCCAGCAGCCCAGAGGTGGGGAGAGCTTACGAGCAGTACTTC	CASSPEVGRAYEQYF
TRBV15	15	TRBD2	TRBJ2-3	.	TGTGCCACCAGCAGGACTAGCGGGAGCACAGATACGCAGTATTTT	CATSRTSGSTDTQYF
TRBV5-1	15	.	TRBJ2-3	once	TGCGCCAGCAGCTTGGACTTCCTGGGCACAGATACGCAGTATTTT	CASSLDFLGTDTQYF
TRBV4-3	16	TRBD2	TRBJ2-1	.	TGCGCCAGCAGCTTCCGACTAGCGGGAGCCTACAATGAGCAGTTCTTC	CASSFRLAGAYNEQFF
TRBV11-2	12	.	TRBJ2-3	.	TGTGCCAGCAGCTTGTCCGGGGATACGCAGTATTTT	CASSLSGDTQYF
TRBV4-2	16	TRBD2	TRBJ2-1	.	TGTGCCAGCAGCGCAAGGGCCAGCGGGAGAGTTAATGAGCAGTTCTTC	CASSARASGRVNEQFF
TRBV5-1	16	TRBD1	TRBJ2-1	.	TGCGCCAGCGGGAGCCGACAGGGAATAGTGGGAAATGAGCAGTTCTTC	CASGSRQGIVGNEQFF
TRBV7-2	14	.	TRBJ1-5	.	TGTGCCAGCAGCAACGGGATCTGGGGACAGCCCCAGCATTTT	CASSNGIWGQPQHF
TRBV27	17	TRBD2	TRBJ2-7	.	TGTGCCAGCAGTTTATCCGGGAGGGCCATTTTGTCGGGCGAGCAGTACTTC	CASSLSGRAILSGEQYF
TRBV7-2	17	TRBD2	TRBJ2-7	.	TGTGCCAGCAGCTTAAGGGTGGGCCTAGCGGGACTGGGCGAGCAGTACTTC	CASSLRVGLAGLGEQYF
TRBV4-1	14	TRBD2	TRBJ2-1	.	TGCGCCAGCAGCCAAATCGCTAGCGGGAATGAGCAGTTCTTC	CASSQIASGNEQFF
TRBV29-1	15	.	TRBJ2-1	.	TGCAGCGTTGATGGCTATTCGCGGTTCTACAATGAGCAGTTCTTC	CSVDGYSRFYNEQFF
TRBV5-5	15	.	TRBJ1-6	.	TGTGCCAGCAGCTTGGTGGGGGGAAGCTCTTCACCCCTCCACTTT	CASSLVGGSSSPLHF
TRBV9	18	.	TRBJ2-7	.	TGTGCCAGCAGCGTAGGCGCCGGGACAGGAGGTTCTAGCGGGAAGCAGTACTTC	CASSVGAGTGGSSGKQYF
TRBV29-1	11	.	TRBJ2-7	once	TGCAGCGTTCGCAGGGAAGGAGAGCAGTACTTC	CSVRREGEQYF
TRBV6-6	14	TRBD1	TRBJ1-2	.	TGTGCCAGCAGCCCGGACAGGGAGGCCTATGGCTACACCTTC	CASSPDREAYGYTF
TRBV30	17	TRBD1	TRBJ2-2	.	TGTGCCTGGAGTGCCGATAAGTGGACAGGGGGCACCGGGGAGCTGTTTTTT	CAWSADKWTGGTGELFF
TRBV7-2	14	TRBD2	TRBJ2-7	.	TGTGCCAGCAGCTTAGTAGGCGGGGGGGACGAGCAGTACTTC	CASSLVGGGDEQYF
TRBV4-3	14	.	TRBJ2-2	once	TGCGCCAGCAGCCAAGATAGGGGAACCGGGGAGCTGTTTTTT	CASSQDRGTGELFF
TRBV9	15	TRBD1	TRBJ2-7	few	TGTGCCAGCAGCGTAGGGTTGGACAGGGTAGGGGAGCAGTACTTC	CASSVGLDRVGEQYF
TRBV30	11	.	TRBJ2-3	.	TGTGTCGGAGGGCGAAGAGATACGCAGTATTTT	CVGGRRDTQYF
TRBV9	15	.	TRBJ2-3	.	TGTGCCAGCAGCGTAGACTATCCGGGAGCGGATACGCAGTATTTT	CASSVDYPGADTQYF
TRBV11-3	14	TRBD1	TRBJ1-1	.	TGTGCCAGCAGCCCGGGACAGCAGAACACTGAAGCTTTCTTT	CASSPGQQNTEAFF
TRBV13	14	TRBD1	TRBJ2-3	.	TGTGCCAGCAGCTTTCGACAGGGGGCGAATACGCAGTATTTT	CASSFRQGANTQYF
TRBV30	13	TRBD1	TRBJ1-2	.	TGTGCCTGGAGCCCGAAGACAGGGGTCGGCTACACCTTC	CAWSPKTGVGYTF
TRBV18	16	TRBD2	TRBJ2-1	.	TGTGCCAGCTCACCACCCAATAGCGGGGAGGCAAATGAGCAGTTCTTC	CASSPPNSGEANEQFF
TRBV18	13	.	TRBJ1-2	.	TGTGCCAGCTCACCAAGGGAGAACTATGGCTACACCTTC	CASSPRENYGYTF
TRBV29-1	15	TRBD2	TRBJ2-1	.	TGCACCGTGGGAAACGGGGGGAGCTCCTACAATGAGCAGTTCTTC	CTVGNGGSSYNEQFF
TRBV4-3	16	.	TRBJ1-1	.	TGCGCCAGCAGCCAAGACTCCGGGAGCTTGAACACTGAAGCTTTCTTT	CASSQDSGSLNTEAFF
TRBV6-5	13	.	TRBJ2-1	.	TGTGCCAGCAGCCTTGAGGAGGGCATTGAGCAGTTCTTC	CASSLEEGIEQFF
TRBV2	17	TRBD1	TRBJ1-5	.	TGTGCCAGCAGGGAGGGACAGGGGGCTGTTGTTGGTCAGCCCCAGCATTTT	CASREGQGAVVGQPQHF
TRBV4-3	15	TRBD2	TRBJ2-7	.	TGCGCCAGCAGCGAGGACATAGCGGGAGGGATCGAGCAGTACTTC	CASSEDIAGGIEQYF
TRBV10-3	15	.	TRBJ1-4	.	TGTGCCATCAGTCAGGGGTTTACGGATAATGAAAAACTGTTTTTT	CAISQGFTDNEKLFF
TRBV6-5	14	TRBD2	TRBJ2-1	.	TGTGCCAGCAGAACTAGCGGGAGTCGGGATGAGCAGTTCTTC	CASRTSGSRDEQFF
TRBV10-3	16	.	TRBJ2-5	.	TGTGCCATCAGTGAGTCCGGGGGAGGAGTACGAGAGACCCAGTACTTC	CAISESGGGVRETQYF
TRBV5-6	13	.	TRBJ2-2	.	TGTGCCTCTGGGGGACTGAACACCGGGGAGCTGTTTTTT	CASGGLNTGELFF
TRBV5-6	15	.	TRBJ2-7	.	TGTGCCAGCAGCTTGCCGGGACTCCACCGGGAGCAGCAGTACTTC	CASSLPGLHREQQYF
TRBV11-3	14	TRBD2	TRBJ2-1	.	TGTGCCAGCAGCTCCGGAGCGGGGGGTCGTGAGCAGTTCTTC	CASSSGAGGREQFF
TRBV7-3	16	TRBD1	TRBJ2-1	.	TGTGCCAGCAGCTTATCTGGGACAGGGAGGAGGAATGAGCAGTTCTTC	CASSLSGTGRRNEQFF
TRBV19	15	.	TRBJ1-1	.	TGTGCCAGTAGTATCTCCAGGACACTGAACACTGAAGCCTTCTTT	CASSISRTLNTEAFF
TRBV30	11	.	TRBJ1-2	once	TGTGCCTGGAGTCCTGACTATGGCTACACCTTC	CAWSPDYGYTF
TRBV9	15	.	TRBJ1-2	.	TGTGCCAGCAGCCCCGCGGGGGGAGCTAACTATGGCTACACCTTC	CASSPAGGANYGYTF
TRBV4-2	15	TRBD2	TRBJ2-7	.	TGTGCCAGCAGCTATGGGACTAGCGGGATCTACGAGCAGTACTTC	CASSYGTSGIYEQYF
TRBV11-2	15	.	TRBJ2-1	.	TGTGCCAGCAGCTTAGTAGGGGGTCCCTACAATGAGCAGTTCTTC	CASSLVGGPYNEQFF
TRBV7-2	15	TRBD2	TRBJ2-7	.	TGTGCCAGCAGCCAAAACAGGGGTAGCGGGGGCGAGCAGTACTTC	CASSQNRGSGGEQYF
TRBV6-6	15	TRBD1	TRBJ1-1	.	TGTGCCAGCAGTCCCTCCCGAGGGGGCTTTAGTGAAGCTTTCTTT	CASSPSRGGFSEAFF
TRBV7-6	15	TRBD1	TRBJ1-2	.	TGTGCCAGCAGCAGTGGACAGGGGGTTAACTATGGCTACACCTTC	CASSSGQGVNYGYTF
TRBV18	15	TRBD1	TRBJ1-3	.	TGTGCCAGCTCACTACAGGGGAGCTCTGGAAACACCATATATTTT	CASSLQGSSGNTIYF
TRBV2	12	.	TRBJ2-5	.	TGTGCCAGCAGTGGACAGAAAGAGACCCAGTACTTC	CASSGQKETQYF
TRBV9	16	TRBD2	TRBJ2-1	.	TGTGCCAGCAGCGCCCGACTAGCGGGTTTCTACAATGAGCAGTTCTTC	CASSARLAGFYNEQFF
TRBV5-5	14	.	TRBJ1-3	.	TGTGCCAGCAGCATTCAAATCTCTGGAAACACCATATATTTT	CASSIQISGNTIYF
TRBV4-3	13	.	TRBJ2-2	.	TGCGCCAGCAGCCAAGTATCGTTCGGGGAGCTGTTTTTT	CASSQVSFGELFF